Here is one T cell receptor beta chain with its context. Its specificity is not known. The data were obtained in a study of Graves' ophthalmopathy and Graves' hyperthyroidism. Whole-study results and caveats: Both an approximately 70% sensitivity and a 72.22% specificity characterized the model's predictions of ophthalmopathy progression. Blood contained most expanded thyroid clonotypes exceeding 0.001 frequency.

The authors amplified TCR beta CDR3 regions, and they did so from RNA transcripts for repertoire sequencing. A first-round RT-PCR used HTBI primers, followed by a second-round multiplex PCR. Using its own MiXCR run on the multiplex PCR reads, TCRdb lists one record per CDR3 protein. The data show over a million distinct CDR3 sequences, less than 45% seen once. There are 14 residues in the CDR3. V dropped 2 bases and J dropped 2 bases, with 8 bases sitting between them. In germline, CDR1 is WSHSY, CDR2 SAAADI. None of the included patients had other autoimmune diseases, uncontrolled infections, pregnancy or lactation, as these led to exclusion. Serum thyroxine and TRAb, along with clinical symptoms, thyroid ultrasound and orbital computed tomography, were what diagnosis relied on.

The chain has TRBV10-2 and TRBJ2-3; D not certain. This receptor was obtained from an adult man with Graves' hyperthyroidism. The sample taken for sequencing was peripheral blood or thyroid tissue (not recorded which). CDR3 in DNA: TGCGCCAGCAGTGAGGTAGGAGCCACAGATACGCAGTATTTT. This encodes CASSEVGATDTQYF.